This entry describes one T cell receptor beta chain. Its antigen is not identified. These data are taken from a study of cytomegalovirus exposure and HLA in healthy donors. The CDR3 extends over 15 amino acids. Deletions cut 1 base from V and 1 base from J, with 8 bases between. The germline CDR1 and CDR2 sequences are SGHTS and YDEGEE. Overall study findings and caveats: Cytomegalovirus association was listed for 150 to 200 TCR beta chains. In vitro data verified three CMV-associated chains as specific for CMV antigens. Earlier analysis yielded a pattern in which most TCR beta V segments were productive about 90% or about 30% of the time. A missense DCLRE1C variant was associated with V- and J-gene trimming of TCR beta chains in a later analysis, and an independent cohort replicated the association.

It was with 60 Vbeta and 13 Jbeta primers that the PCR ran. The assay was immunoSEQ multiplex PCR, and TCRdb's table has in-frame clones only and misses some. The table lists 100,000 or so clones, 74% of them singletons. The sample taken for sequencing was PBMCs. The source is a man aged 50 or older in good health and CMV-seropositive. The chain links TRBV5-8 to TRBJ2-2; D perhaps matches TRBD1 (5 bases). CDR3 nucleotide sequence: TGTGCCAGCAGCTTGAGACAGTTGAACACCGGGGAGCTGTTTTTT. Protein sequence: CASSLRQLNTGELFF.